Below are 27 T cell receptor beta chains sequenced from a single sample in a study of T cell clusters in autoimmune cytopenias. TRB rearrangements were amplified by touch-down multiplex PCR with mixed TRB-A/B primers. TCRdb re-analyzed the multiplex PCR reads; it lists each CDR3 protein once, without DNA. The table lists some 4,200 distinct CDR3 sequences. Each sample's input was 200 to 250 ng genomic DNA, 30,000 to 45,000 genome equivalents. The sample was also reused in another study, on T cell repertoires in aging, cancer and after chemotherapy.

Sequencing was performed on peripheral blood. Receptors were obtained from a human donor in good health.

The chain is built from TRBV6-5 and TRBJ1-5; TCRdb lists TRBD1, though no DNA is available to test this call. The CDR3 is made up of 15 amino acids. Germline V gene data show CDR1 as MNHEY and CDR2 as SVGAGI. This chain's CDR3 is CASSLTGGGNQPQHF.

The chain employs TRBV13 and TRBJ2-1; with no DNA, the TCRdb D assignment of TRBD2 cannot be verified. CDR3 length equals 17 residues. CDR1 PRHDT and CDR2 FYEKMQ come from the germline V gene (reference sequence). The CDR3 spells CASSLEEAGVEAGEQFF. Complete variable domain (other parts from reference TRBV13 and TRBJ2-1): AAGVIQSPRHLIKEKRETATLKCYPIPRHDTVYWYQQGPGQDPQFLISFYEKMQSDKGSIPDRFSAQQFSDYHSELNMSSLELGDSALYFCASSLEEAGVEAGEQFFGPGTRLTVL.

The CDR3 sequence is CASSSRLADEQFF. The chain couples TRBV5-4 to TRBJ2-1; the D call from TCRdb, TRBD2, cannot be confirmed without DNA. Germline V lookup: CDR1 SGHNT, CDR2 YYREEE (reference sequence). The CDR3 has 13 amino acids.

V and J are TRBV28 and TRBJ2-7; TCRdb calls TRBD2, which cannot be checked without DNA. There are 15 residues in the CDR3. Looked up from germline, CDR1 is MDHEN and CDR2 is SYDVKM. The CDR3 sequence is CASRWLTSGGYEQYF.

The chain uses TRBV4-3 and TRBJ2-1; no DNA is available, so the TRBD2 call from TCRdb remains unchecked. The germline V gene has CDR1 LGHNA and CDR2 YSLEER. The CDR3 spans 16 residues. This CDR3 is CASSQGTSGGQNEQFF.

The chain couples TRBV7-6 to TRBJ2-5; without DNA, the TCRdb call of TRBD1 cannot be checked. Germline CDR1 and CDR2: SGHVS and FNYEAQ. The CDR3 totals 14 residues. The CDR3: CASSTTGGEETQYF. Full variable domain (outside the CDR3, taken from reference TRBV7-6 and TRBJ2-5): GAGVSQSPRYKVTKRGQDVALRCDPISGHVSLYWYRQALGQGPEFLTYFNYEAQQDKSGLPNDRFSAERPEGSISTLTIQRTEQRDSAMYRCASSTTGGEETQYFGPGTRLLVL.

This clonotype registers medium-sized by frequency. The CDR3 reads CASSPQTGGIIGTQYF. The chain is built from TRBV6-6 and TRBJ2-5; the TCRdb D gene call, TRBD1, has no DNA to confirm it. The CDR3 extends over 16 amino acids. Looked up from germline, CDR1 is MNHNY and CDR2 is SVGAGI (reference sequence).

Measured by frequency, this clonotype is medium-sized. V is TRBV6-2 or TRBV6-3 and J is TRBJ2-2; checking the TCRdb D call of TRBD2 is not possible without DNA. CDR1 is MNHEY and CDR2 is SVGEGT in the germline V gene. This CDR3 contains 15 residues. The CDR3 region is CASSYGLADVGELFF.

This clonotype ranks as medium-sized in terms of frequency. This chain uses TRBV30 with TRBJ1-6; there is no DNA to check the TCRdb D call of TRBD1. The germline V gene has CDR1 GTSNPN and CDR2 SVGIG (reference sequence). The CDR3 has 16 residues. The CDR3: CAWSVSATGSNSPLHF.

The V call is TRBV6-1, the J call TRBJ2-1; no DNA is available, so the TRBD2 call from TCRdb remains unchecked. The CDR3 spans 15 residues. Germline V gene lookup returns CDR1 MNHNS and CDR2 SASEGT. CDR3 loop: CASSEGQGPYNEQFF.

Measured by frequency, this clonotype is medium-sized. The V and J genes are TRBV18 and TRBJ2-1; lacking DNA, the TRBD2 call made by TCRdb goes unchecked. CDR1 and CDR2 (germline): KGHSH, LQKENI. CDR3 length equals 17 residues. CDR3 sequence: CASRTAGGLAGYNEQFF. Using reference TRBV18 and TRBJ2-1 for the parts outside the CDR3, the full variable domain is NAGVMQNPRHLVRRRGQEARLRCSPMKGHSHVYWYRQLPEEGLKFMVYLQKENIIDESGMPKERFSAEFPKEGPSILRIQQVVRGDSAAYFCASRTAGGLAGYNEQFFGPGTRLTVL.

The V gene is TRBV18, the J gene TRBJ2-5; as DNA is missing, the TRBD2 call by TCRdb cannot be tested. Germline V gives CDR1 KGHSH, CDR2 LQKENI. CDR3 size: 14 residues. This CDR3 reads CASSPGRAPETQYF.

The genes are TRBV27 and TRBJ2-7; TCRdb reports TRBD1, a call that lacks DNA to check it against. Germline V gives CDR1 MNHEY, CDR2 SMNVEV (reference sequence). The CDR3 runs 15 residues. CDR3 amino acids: CASRAGQGASYEQYF.

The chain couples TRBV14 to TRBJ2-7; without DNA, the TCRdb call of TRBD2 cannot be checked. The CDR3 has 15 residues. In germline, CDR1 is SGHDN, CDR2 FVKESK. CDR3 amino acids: CASSQKREGRGEQYF.

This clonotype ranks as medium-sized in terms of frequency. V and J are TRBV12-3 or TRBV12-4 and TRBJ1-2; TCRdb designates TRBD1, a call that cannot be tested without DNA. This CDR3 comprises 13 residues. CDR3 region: CASNPDRGYGYTF.

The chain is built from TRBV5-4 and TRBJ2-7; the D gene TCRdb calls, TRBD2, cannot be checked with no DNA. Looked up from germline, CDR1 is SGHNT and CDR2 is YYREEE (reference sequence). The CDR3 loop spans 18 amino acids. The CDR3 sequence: CASSLASSGRSTLYEQYF.

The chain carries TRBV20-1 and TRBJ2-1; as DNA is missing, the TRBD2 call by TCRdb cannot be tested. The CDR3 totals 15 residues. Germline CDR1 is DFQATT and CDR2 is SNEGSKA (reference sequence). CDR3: CSASRLGRTYNEQFF.

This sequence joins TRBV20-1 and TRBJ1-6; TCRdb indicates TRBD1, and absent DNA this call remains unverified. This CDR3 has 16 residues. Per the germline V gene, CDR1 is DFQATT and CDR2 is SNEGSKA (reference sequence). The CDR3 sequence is CSARARDRGRNSPLHF.

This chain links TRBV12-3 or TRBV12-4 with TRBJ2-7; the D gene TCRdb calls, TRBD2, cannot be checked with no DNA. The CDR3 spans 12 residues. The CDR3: CASSLRSYEQYF.

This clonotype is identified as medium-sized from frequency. CDR3 protein: CASRLSYEQFF. The gene calls are TRBV6-6 and TRBJ2-1. Germline V gene data show CDR1 as MNHNY and CDR2 as SVGAGI (reference sequence). The CDR3 contains 11 residues.

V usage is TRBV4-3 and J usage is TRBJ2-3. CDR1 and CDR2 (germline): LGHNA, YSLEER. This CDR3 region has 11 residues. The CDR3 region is CASSSGDTQYF.

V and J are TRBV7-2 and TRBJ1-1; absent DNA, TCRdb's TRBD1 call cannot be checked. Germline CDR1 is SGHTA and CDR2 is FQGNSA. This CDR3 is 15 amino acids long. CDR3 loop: CASSRTTGLKTEAFF.

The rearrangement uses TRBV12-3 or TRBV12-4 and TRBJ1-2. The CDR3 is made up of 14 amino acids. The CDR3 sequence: CASSVEKLKYGYTF.

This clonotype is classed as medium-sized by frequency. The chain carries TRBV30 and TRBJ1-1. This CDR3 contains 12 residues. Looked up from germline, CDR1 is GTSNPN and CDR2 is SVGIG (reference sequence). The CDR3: CAWAYMNTEAFF.

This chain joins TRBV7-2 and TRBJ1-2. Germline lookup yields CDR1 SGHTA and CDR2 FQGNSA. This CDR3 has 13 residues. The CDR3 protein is CASSPDNYSGYTF. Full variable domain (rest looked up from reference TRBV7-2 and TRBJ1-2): GAGVSQSPSNKVTEKGKDVELRCDPISGHTALYWYRQSLGQGLEFLIYFQGNSAPDKSGLPSDRFSAERTGGSVSTLTIQRTQQEDSAVYLCASSPDNYSGYTFGSGTRLTVV.

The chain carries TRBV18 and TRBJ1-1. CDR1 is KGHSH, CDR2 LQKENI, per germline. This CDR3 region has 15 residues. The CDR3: CASSPPAGQPTEAFF.

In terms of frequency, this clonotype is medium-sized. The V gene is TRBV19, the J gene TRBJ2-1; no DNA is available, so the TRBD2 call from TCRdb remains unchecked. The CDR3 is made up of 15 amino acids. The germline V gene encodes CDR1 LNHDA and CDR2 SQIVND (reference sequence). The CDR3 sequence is CASKRASGRTNEQFF.